The clone carrying this T cell receptor (beta chain) is a singleton in its sample. Its antigen is not identified. The study drew the donors from its approximately 120-subject validation cohort, separate from the approximately 700-subject first cohort. The CDR3 covers 15 residues. Germline CDR1 reads SNHLY; CDR2 reads FYNNEI. V dropped 11 bases and J dropped 3; count of bases not matched to a gene: 13. Clones were sequenced by immunoSEQ multiplex PCR, and TCRdb holds only the in-frame ones, with some missing. This table has 220,000 or so clones, around nine tenths appearing once. These data come from a study of cytomegalovirus exposure and HLA in healthy donors. Overall study results and limits: According to a subsequent analysis, TCR clusters from the first cohort were inclined to appear together in the 120 validation repertoires.

This clonotype was obtained from a young woman in good health and CMV-seronegative. J is TRBJ2-1 and V is TRBV2; 7 bases agree with TRBD1. The sample was PBMCs. In nucleotides, the CDR3 is TGTGCCGTTCCAGAACAGGGGATACTCTACAATGAGCAGTTCTTC. Translating it yields CAVPEQGILYNEQFF. Drawing the rest from reference TRBV2 and TRBJ2-1, the complete variable domain is EPEVTQTPSHQVTQMGQEVILRCVPISNHLYFYWYRQILGQKVEFLVSFYNNEISEKSEIFDDQFSVERPDGSNFTLKIRSTKLEDSAMYFCAVPEQGILYNEQFFGPGTRLTVL.